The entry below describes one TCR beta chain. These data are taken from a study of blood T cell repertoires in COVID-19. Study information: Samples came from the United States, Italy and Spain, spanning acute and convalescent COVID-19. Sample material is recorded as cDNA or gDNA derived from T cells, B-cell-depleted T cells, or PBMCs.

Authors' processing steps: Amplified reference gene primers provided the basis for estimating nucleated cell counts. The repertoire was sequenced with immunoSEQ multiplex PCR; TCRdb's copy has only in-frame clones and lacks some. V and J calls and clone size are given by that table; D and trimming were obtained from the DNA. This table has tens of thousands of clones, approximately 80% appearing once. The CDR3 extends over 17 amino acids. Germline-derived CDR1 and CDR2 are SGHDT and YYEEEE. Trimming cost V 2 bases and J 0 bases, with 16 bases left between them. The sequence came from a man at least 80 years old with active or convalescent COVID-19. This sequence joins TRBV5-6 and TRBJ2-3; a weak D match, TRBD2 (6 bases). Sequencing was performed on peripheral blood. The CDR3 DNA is TGTGCCAGCAGCTTTTGGAGGGGAGCATCTAGCACAGATACGCAGTATTTT. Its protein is CASSFWRGASSTDTQYF.